This note documents a single T cell receptor (beta chain) sequence. The antigen remains unidentified. The data were obtained in a study of high-grade serous ovarian cancer treatment subgroups. Study conclusions and caveats: Tumors within one patient showed repertoire similarity of 0.11 to 0.79. Without spatial data, bulk sequencing limits insight into HGSC tumor diversity.

Tumor samples were obtained before definitive surgery or chemotherapy. Germline-derived CDR1 and CDR2 are KGHSH and LQKENI. Trimming removed 2 bases at V and 10 bases at J, with 17 bases between. The CDR3 has 14 amino acids. Sequencing used immunoSEQ multiplex PCR; TCRdb keeps in-frame clones, though not all of them. The repertoire holds about 18,000 clones, with roughly 75% as singletons. The clonotype comes from a human donor with high-grade serous ovarian cancer. V gene TRBV18 combines with J gene TRBJ1-2, with D maybe TRBD1 (5 bases). Source material: tumor tissue. CDR3 DNA: TGTGCCAGCTCACCAGCGAGTCAGGGAACCTACTACACCTTC. Protein product: CASSPASQGTYYTF.